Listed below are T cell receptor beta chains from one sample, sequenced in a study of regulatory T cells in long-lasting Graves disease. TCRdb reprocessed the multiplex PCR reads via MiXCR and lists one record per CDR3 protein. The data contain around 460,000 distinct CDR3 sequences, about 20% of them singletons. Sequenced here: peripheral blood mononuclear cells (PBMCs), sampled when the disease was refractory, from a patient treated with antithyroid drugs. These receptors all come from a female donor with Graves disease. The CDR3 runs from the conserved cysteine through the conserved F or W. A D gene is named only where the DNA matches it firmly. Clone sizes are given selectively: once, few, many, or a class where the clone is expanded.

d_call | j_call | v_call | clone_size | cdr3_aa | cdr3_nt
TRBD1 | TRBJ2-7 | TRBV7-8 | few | CASSAPGQGLYEQYF | TGTGCCAGCAGCGCCCCGGGACAGGGGCTCTACGAGCAGTACTTC
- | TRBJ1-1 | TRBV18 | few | CASTTETNTEAFF | TGTGCCAGCACGACAGAGACCAACACTGAAGCTTTCTTT
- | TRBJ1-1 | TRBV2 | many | CASSGSLGWNTEAFF | TGTGCCAGCAGTGGTTCTCTGGGCTGGAACACTGAAGCTTTCTTT
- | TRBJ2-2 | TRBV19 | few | CASSIWGRYGELFF | TGTGCCAGTAGTATCTGGGGTCGGTACGGGGAGCTGTTTTTT
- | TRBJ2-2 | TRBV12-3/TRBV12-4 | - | CASSLWGSGTGELFF | TGTGCCAGCAGTTTATGGGGGAGTGGCACCGGGGAGCTGTTTTTT
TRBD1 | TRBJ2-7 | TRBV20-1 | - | CSARRTGAPYEQYF | TGCAGTGCTAGACGGACAGGGGCACCCTACGAGCAGTACTTC
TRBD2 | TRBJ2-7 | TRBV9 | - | CASSVSGVRDEQYF | TGTGCCAGCAGCGTTAGCGGGGTCCGGGACGAGCAGTACTTC
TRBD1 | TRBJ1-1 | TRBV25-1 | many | CASSDPDRADTEAFF | TGTGCCAGCAGTGATCCGGACAGGGCGGATACTGAAGCTTTCTTT
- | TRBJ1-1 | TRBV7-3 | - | CASSPTGTLAEAFF | TGTGCCAGCAGCCCCACGGGAACTCTAGCTGAAGCTTTCTTT
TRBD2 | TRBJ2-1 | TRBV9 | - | CASSLASGGSFYNEQFF | TGTGCCAGCAGCCTAGCTAGCGGGGGCTCTTTCTACAATGAGCAGTTCTTC
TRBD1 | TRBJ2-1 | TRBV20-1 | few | CGGQGTYNEQFF | TGCGGGGGACAGGGAACCTACAATGAGCAGTTCTTC
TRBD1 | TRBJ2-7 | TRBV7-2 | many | CASSSQTGGFDEQYF | TGTGCCAGCAGCTCGCAAACAGGGGGCTTCGACGAGCAGTACTTC
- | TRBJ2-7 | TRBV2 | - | CASSGGQPGYEQYF | TGTGCCAGCAGCGGGGGACAGCCTGGGTACGAGCAGTACTTC
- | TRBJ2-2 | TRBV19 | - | CASHREGSDTGELFF | TGTGCCAGTCATCGAGAAGGATCCGACACCGGGGAGCTGTTTTTT
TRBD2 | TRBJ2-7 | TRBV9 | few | CASSGATSGSSYEQYF | TGTGCCAGCAGCGGGGCTACTAGCGGGAGCTCCTACGAGCAGTACTTC
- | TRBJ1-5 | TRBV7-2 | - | CASSRTDGNQPQHF | TGTGCCAGCAGCCGGACAGATGGCAATCAGCCCCAGCATTTT
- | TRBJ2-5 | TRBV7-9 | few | CASSQGLPRETQYF | TGTGCCAGCAGCCAGGGTTTACCTCGGGAGACCCAGTACTTC
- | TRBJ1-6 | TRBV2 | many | CASSEQLSGLINSPLHF | TGTGCCAGCAGTGAACAATTGTCAGGGCTAATTAATTCACCCCTCCACTTT
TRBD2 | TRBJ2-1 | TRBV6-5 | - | CASSYSLRSGSYNEQFF | TGTGCCAGCAGTTACTCGCTCCGGAGCGGGAGCTACAATGAGCAGTTCTTC
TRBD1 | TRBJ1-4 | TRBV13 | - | CASSPREGAGEKLFF | TGTGCCAGCAGCCCCCGTGAGGGGGCCGGGGAAAAACTGTTTTTT
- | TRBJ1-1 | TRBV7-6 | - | CASSSYGTGTEAFF | TGTGCCAGCAGCTCCTACGGGACCGGCACTGAAGCTTTCTTT
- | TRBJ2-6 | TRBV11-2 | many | CASSPIRRQTYSGANVLTF | TGTGCCAGCAGCCCCATCCGGAGACAGACATACTCTGGGGCCAACGTCCTGACTTTC
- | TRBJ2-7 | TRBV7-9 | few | CASSLDWGLYYEQYF | TGTGCCAGCAGCTTAGATTGGGGGTTATACTACGAGCAGTACTTC
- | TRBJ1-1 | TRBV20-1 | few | CSARGWGREAFF | TGCAGTGCTAGAGGATGGGGGCGAGAAGCTTTCTTT
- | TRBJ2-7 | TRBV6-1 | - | CASSPRGLGAAYEQYF | TGTGCCAGCAGTCCCCGGGGCCTGGGGGCGGCCTACGAGCAGTACTTC
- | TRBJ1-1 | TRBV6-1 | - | CASTMGRGLEAFF | TGTGCCAGCACCATGGGGCGAGGATTAGAAGCTTTCTTT
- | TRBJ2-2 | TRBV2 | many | CASSPRAPEGSGELFF | TGTGCCAGCAGTCCCCGGGCTCCCGAGGGGTCCGGGGAGCTGTTTTTT
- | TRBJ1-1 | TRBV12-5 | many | CASGLGAEAFF | TGTGCTAGTGGTTTGGGGGCTGAAGCTTTCTTT
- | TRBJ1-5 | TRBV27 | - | CASGRTVSNQPQHF | TGTGCCAGCGGACGGACAGTAAGCAATCAGCCCCAGCATTTT
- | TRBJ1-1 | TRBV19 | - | CASSIPGARNTEAFF | TGTGCCAGTAGTATACCGGGGGCCAGGAACACTGAAGCTTTCTTT
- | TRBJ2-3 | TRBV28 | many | CASSISQGLGGTDTQYF | TGTGCCAGCAGCATTTCTCAGGGCCTTGGGGGCACAGATACGCAGTATTTT
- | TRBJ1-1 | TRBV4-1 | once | CASSQVYERFEAFF | TGCGCCAGCAGTCAAGTATATGAACGGTTTGAAGCTTTCTTT
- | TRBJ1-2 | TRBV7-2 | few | CASSLGAGEWGYTF | TGTGCCAGCAGCTTAGGAGCAGGCGAGTGGGGCTACACCTTC
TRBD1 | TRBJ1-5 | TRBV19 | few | CASSMTGAGNQPQHF | TGTGCCAGTAGTATGACAGGGGCGGGCAATCAGCCCCAGCATTTT
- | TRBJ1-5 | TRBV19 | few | CASSEHWGNQPQHF | TGTGCCAGTAGCGAACACTGGGGCAATCAGCCCCAGCATTTT
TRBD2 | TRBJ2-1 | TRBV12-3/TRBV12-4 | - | CASRPGLAGGHEQFF | TGTGCCAGCAGACCCGGACTAGCGGGAGGCCATGAGCAGTTCTTC
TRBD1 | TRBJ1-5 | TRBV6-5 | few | CASSYVTGVNQPQHF | TGTGCCAGCAGTTACGTGACAGGGGTCAATCAGCCCCAGCATTTT
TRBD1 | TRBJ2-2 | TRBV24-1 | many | CATTGGQGPTGELFF | TGTGCCACCACAGGCGGACAGGGGCCCACCGGGGAGCTGTTTTTT
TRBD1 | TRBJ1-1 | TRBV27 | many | CASSLAPTGIEAFF | TGTGCCAGCAGTCTAGCCCCGACAGGGATTGAAGCTTTCTTT
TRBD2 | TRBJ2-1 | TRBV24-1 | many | CATSDGLAGLYNEQFF | TGTGCCACCAGTGATGGACTAGCGGGTTTATACAATGAGCAGTTCTTC
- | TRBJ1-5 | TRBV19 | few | CASSIKDSYPGQPQHF | TGTGCCAGTAGTATCAAGGACAGCTATCCGGGTCAGCCCCAGCATTTT
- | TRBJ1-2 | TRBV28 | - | CASSLRPGYGYTF | TGTGCCAGCAGTTTAAGGCCCGGCTATGGCTACACCTTC